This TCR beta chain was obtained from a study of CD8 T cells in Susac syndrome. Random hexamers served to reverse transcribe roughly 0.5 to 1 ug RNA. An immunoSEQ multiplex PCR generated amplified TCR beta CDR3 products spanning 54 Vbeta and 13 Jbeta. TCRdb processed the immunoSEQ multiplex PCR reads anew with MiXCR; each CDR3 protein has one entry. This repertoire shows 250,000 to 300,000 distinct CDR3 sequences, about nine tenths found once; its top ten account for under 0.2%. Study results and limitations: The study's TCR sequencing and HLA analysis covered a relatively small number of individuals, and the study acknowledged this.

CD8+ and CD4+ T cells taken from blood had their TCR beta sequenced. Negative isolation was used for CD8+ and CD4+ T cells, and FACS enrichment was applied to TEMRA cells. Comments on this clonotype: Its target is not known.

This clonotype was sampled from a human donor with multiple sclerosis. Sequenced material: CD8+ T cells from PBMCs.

The CDR3: CSARGGLAGASYEQYF. Written as DNA, the CDR3 is TGCAGTGCTAGGGGGGGACTAGCGGGCGCCTCCTACGAGCAGTACTTC. The V gene is TRBV20-1, the J gene TRBJ2-7; 12 bases are shared with TRBD2. Germline V lookup: CDR1 DFQATT, CDR2 SNEGSKA (reference sequence). The junction had 6 bases not matched to a gene; V was cut back by 3 bases and J by 0 bases. The CDR3 is made up of 16 amino acids.